This TCR beta chain was sequenced for a study of T-cell memory formation after mild COVID-19 (dated by TCRdb to the early 2020s). About the full investigation: Most TCR sequence clusters were specific to one of the two donors. In a couple of donors, T-cell clones that expanded and contracted after mild COVID-19 were followed by sequencing TCRalpha and TCRbeta repertoires longitudinally. Two young, previously healthy adult volunteers made up the cohort, one male and one female. On the study overall, not on this receptor specifically: Contracting CD4+ clones appeared mostly in the CM and EM memory subsets, whereas CD8+ clones were enriched in EMRA. From day 15 to 85, contracting clones showed balanced CD4/CD8 phenotypes, whereas a second wave of clones that expanded from day 15 to 37 leaned towards CD4+. SARS-CoV-2 specificity of the second-wave clones peaking on day 37 was not confirmed. Some responding clones were detected in pre-infection memory, suggesting pre-existing cross-reactive memory T cells joined the SARS-CoV-2 response. The study covered only a couple of mild cases, and larger cohorts including severe cases with pre-infection samples were considered necessary.

The germline V gene specifies SGHRS as CDR1 and YFSETQ as CDR2. The CDR3 contains 13 residues, cysteine and phenylalanine counted. Just the 39-base CDR3 DNA is kept, in frame starting at base 1. V is cut by 0 bases and J by 4 bases, and the space between the germline ends is 7 bases. Sequenced on an Illumina NovaSeq 6000. TCRalpha and TCRbeta cDNA libraries were constructed by 5'RACE with constant-segment primers, with sample barcodes and unique molecular identifiers being introduced. Trizol reagent was used to extract RNA from every sample. The libraries were amplified in two PCR steps, and the second step added a second sample barcode and Illumina TruSeq adapters. Libraries were sequenced on an Illumina NovaSeq with 2 x 150 bp paired-end reads. The study's own analysis went as follows. The reads were demultiplexed and collapsed into UMI-guided consensus sequences using migec v1.2.7. With mixcr v2.1.11, UMI consensuses were aligned to TRA and TRB V and J templates and assembled into clonotypes. Expanded or contracted clonotypes were those called significant by both edgeR and NoisET, with noise models trained on biological replicates. For edgeR calls, the cutoffs were a false discovery rate-adjusted p below 0.01 and a log2 fold-change threshold of 1. As an exploratory analysis of dynamics, max-normalized trajectories of the 1000 most abundant clonotypes were examined with PCA combined with hierarchical clustering. The CD4 or CD8 phenotype of responding clones was assigned using the separately sequenced CD4+ and CD8+ repertoires. TCRdb reran the public reads through fastp at Q25 and MiXCR, keeping productive beta chains. Here each entry gathers all rows of one CDR3 protein and keeps the most common genes and DNA. Here the V and J calls rest on TCRdb's processing, not on the authors' analysis. The sample table contains 200,000 to 300,000 distinct CDR3 sequences; only one count was recorded for about a sixth of them. Of the sample, 22% is held by the ten largest clones.

PBMCs were isolated by Ficoll-Paque density gradient centrifugation. A remark on this clonotype: It lacks a known antigen. Per-nucleotide qualities are absent, and no much larger clonotype sits a single base away.

The rearrangement combines TRBV5-1 with TRBJ2-5; the D gene is not confidently resolved. Sequencing input: PBMCs or a T cell subset sorted from them (not recorded which). The clonotype comes from a man between 18 and 35 years old who had mild COVID-19 (a few samples of this study predate the infection). The sample titles of this study are shuffled in the database, so cell type and time point are left out; the donor was told from shared clones. The nucleotide sequence is TGCGCCAGCAGCTTGGACAGAATAGAGACCCAGTACTTC. Its amino acids are CASSLDRIETQYF.